This T cell receptor (beta chain) came from a study of cytomegalovirus exposure and HLA in healthy donors. Study results and caveats: The HLA-A and HLA-B alleles of most subjects were reportedly predicted accurately from TCR beta sequences. TCR beta V- and J-gene trimming was later associated with a missense DCLRE1C variant. A list of approximately 150 TCR beta chains associated with cytomegalovirus was given. The records held CMV serostatus as the only immune exposure information.

This clone turned up a few times. No antigen is known for it. 60 Vbeta and 13 Jbeta primers were used in PCR. Profiled with immunoSEQ multiplex PCR; TCRdb holds only in-frame clones, not every one. The sample has some 120,000 clones, about 15% seen once. The CDR3 extends over 13 amino acids. Deletions cut 6 bases from V and 2 bases from J, with 10 bases between. CDR1 and CDR2 (germline): MNHEY, SVGAGI. The sequenced sample was PBMCs. The chain employs TRBV6-5 and TRBJ1-2; D uncertain. This receptor was taken from a female donor in good health and CMV-seropositive. The CDR3 reads CASRMERNYGYTF. CDR3 nucleotides: TGTGCCAGCAGGATGGAGAGAAACTATGGCTACACCTTC.